The clone carrying this TCR beta chain has a handful of counts. The data belong to a study of regulatory T cells in long-lasting Graves disease. Specified time point: persistent/refractory GD, antithyroid drugs over 5 years with positive TRAb. PBMCs provided the RNA from which the TCR library was made. Each of the patients was recruited from an endocrinology department situated in Xi'an, China. The authors built TCR beta libraries using iRepertoire HTBI primers and Arm-PCR of CDR3 regions. TCRdb independently ran MiXCR on the multiplex PCR reads; one entry per CDR3 protein. This sample yields under 450,000 distinct CDR3 sequences, of which around a quarter are seen a single time; about a quarter belongs to the top ten. V lost 11 bases and J lost 2; bases outside the gene matches: 9. The CDR3 extends over 14 amino acids. Germline V gene sequence: CDR1 ENHRY, CDR2 SYGVKD.

Source: peripheral blood mononuclear cells (PBMCs), taken when the disease was refractory, from a patient treated with antithyroid drugs. This TCR came from a female donor with Graves disease. The rearrangement uses TRBV10-3 and TRBJ2-7, with 10 bases lining up with TRBD1. The CDR3 nucleotides are TGTGCCTCCCGTGGGGACAGGGGCCCCTACGAGCAGTACTTC. Its translation: CASRGDRGPYEQYF.